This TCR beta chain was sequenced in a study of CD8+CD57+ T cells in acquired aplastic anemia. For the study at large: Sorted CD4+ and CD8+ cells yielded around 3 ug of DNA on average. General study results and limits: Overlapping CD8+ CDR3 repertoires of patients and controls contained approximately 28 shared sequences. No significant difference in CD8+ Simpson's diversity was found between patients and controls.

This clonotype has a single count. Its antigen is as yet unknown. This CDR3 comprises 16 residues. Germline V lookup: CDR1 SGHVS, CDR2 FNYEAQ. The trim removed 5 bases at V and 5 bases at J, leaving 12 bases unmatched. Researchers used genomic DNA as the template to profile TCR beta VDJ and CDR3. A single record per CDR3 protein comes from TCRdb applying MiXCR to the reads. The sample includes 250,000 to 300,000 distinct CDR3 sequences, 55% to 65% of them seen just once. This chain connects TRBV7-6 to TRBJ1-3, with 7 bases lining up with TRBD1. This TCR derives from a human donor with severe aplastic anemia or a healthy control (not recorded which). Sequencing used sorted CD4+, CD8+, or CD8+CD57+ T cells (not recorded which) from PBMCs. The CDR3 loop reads CASSLSDRDARNTIYF. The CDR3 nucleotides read TGTGCCAGCAGCCTTTCCGACAGGGACGCCCGAAACACCATATATTTT. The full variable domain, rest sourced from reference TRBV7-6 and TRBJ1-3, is GAGVSQSPRYKVTKRGQDVALRCDPISGHVSLYWYRQALGQGPEFLTYFNYEAQQDKSGLPNDRFSAERPEGSISTLTIQRTEQRDSAMYRCASSLSDRDARNTIYFGEGSWLTVV.